A single sample is the source of the 19 T cell receptor beta chains below, sequenced in a study of control samples from healthy donors and cancer patients. Profiling relied on immunoSEQ multiplex PCR, and the TCRdb table lists in-frame clones only, not all of them. The sample includes about 150,000 clones, around 94% of them seen just once. Material: blood. These TCRs come from a woman aged 18-29 years in good health.

CDR3 bases: TGTGCCAGTAGCGAGGCGGGGAACAATGAAAAACTGTTTTTT. Amino acids: CASSEAGNNEKLFF. The J gene is TRBJ1-4, the V gene TRBV19; D unresolved. Per the germline V gene, CDR1 is LNHDA and CDR2 is SQIVND (reference sequence). Trimming left V 6 bases short and J 5 bases short, with 13 bases between. The CDR3 is 14 amino acids.

This chain links TRBV19 with TRBJ2-2; the D gene is possibly TRBD2 (6 bases). This CDR3 has 15 amino acids. Germline loops: CDR1 LNHDA, CDR2 SQIVND (reference sequence). The V end was cut by 2 bases, the J end by 4 bases, with 11 bases between. The CDR3 here is CASSIRRGTTGELFF. The CDR3, as DNA: TGTGCCAGTAGTATAAGGAGGGGTACCACCGGGGAGCTGTTTTTT.

V is TRBV5-1 and J is TRBJ1-3; D not resolved. This CDR3 is built from 13 residues. Per germline, CDR1 SGHRS and CDR2 YFSETQ. The V end lost 7 bases, the J end lost 2 bases, and 10 bases lay between the germline ends. The CDR3 DNA reads TGCGCCAGCTGGGAGACGACTGGAAACACCATATATTTT. It codes for CASWETTGNTIYF.

The J gene is TRBJ2-1, the V gene TRBV9; D call uncertain. V gave up 4 bases and J gave up 3 bases, with 23 bases separating them. This CDR3 has 18 amino acids. CDR1 SGDLS and CDR2 YYNGEE come from the germline V gene. The CDR3, as DNA: TGTGCCAGCAGCCCCCCCCGAACGAGGATCGGGTTCTACAATGAGCAGTTCTTC. This gives the protein CASSPPRTRIGFYNEQFF. The variable domain in full, completed from reference TRBV9 and TRBJ2-1, reads DSGVTQTPKHLITATGQRVTLRCSPRSGDLSVYWYQQSLDQGLQFLIQYYNGEERAKGNILERFSAQQFPDLHSELNLSSLELGDSALYFCASSPPRTRIGFYNEQFFGPGTRLTVL.

The chain has TRBV5-5 and TRBJ1-6, with a weak D call TRBD1 (5 bases). Germline CDR1 and CDR2: SGHKS and YYEKEE (reference sequence). V was pared by 0 bases and J by 6 bases, with 13 bases between. The CDR3 contains 16 residues. CDR3 sequence reads: CASSLEGTGINSPLHF. CDR3 nucleotide sequence: TGTGCCAGCAGCTTGGAAGGGACGGGAATTAATTCACCCCTCCACTTT.

The chain links TRBV27 to TRBJ2-1, with 7 bases that match TRBD2. This CDR3 has 13 amino acids. The germline CDR1 and CDR2 sequences are MNHEY and SMNVEV (reference sequence). The junction had 4 bases not matched to a gene; V was cut back by 5 bases and J by 6 bases. The chain's CDR3 is CASSTGTTNEQFF. The DNA of the CDR3 is TGTGCCAGCAGTACTGGGACTACCAATGAGCAGTTCTTC.

V usage is TRBV5-6 and J usage is TRBJ1-4; D possibly corresponds to TRBD1 (5 bases). CDR1 and CDR2 (germline): SGHDT, YYEEEE. The CDR3 spans 15 residues. V was pared by 4 bases and J by 8 bases, with 18 bases between. Here the CDR3 reads CASSGRTSLREKLFF. The CDR3 nucleotides read TGTGCCAGCAGCGGTAGGACATCCCTAAGAGAAAAACTGTTTTTT. The variable domain in full, with the rest retrieved from reference TRBV5-6 and TRBJ1-4, is DAGVTQSPTHLIKTRGQQVTLRCSPKSGHDTVSWYQQALGQGPQFIFQYYEEEERQRGNFPDRFSGHQFPNYSSELNVNALLLGDSALYLCASSGRTSLREKLFFGSGTQLSVL.

This chain connects TRBV10-3 to TRBJ2-7; the D gene could be TRBD1 or TRBD2 (5 bases each). The CDR3 sequence is 12 residues long. Germline values: CDR1 ENHRY, CDR2 SYGVKD. V was pared by 11 bases and J by 9 bases, with 20 bases between. CDR3 in amino acids: CAASGTLAGQYF. The CDR3 region has the DNA TGTGCCGCCTCCGGGACCCTAGCAGGGCAGTACTTC.

The table lists this clone with a count of one. V and J are TRBV6-2 or TRBV6-3 and TRBJ2-3; D unresolved. V lost 5 bases to trimming and J lost 0 bases, with 9 bases between them. The germline V gene has CDR1 MNHEY and CDR2 SVGEGT. The CDR3 spans 14 residues. CDR3 sequence: CASSPSTSTDTQYF. The CDR3 DNA sequence: TGTGCCAGCAGTCCGTCAACTAGCACAGATACGCAGTATTTT.

This chain joins TRBV6-2 or TRBV6-3 and TRBJ1-1; D remains unclear. The germline CDR1 and CDR2 sequences are MNHEY and SVGEGT. The CDR3 is made up of 14 amino acids. V lost 5 bases and J lost 2, with 12 bases in between. CDR3 sequence reads: CASSLARLNTEAFF. In DNA, the CDR3 is TGTGCCAGCAGTCTCGCACGGCTTAACACTGAAGCTTTCTTT.

Details on this clone: One end of the junction fails to match germline, which may point to a read error. The identical CDR3 is also encoded by other nucleotide sequences in the sample. This chain links TRBV18 with TRBJ2-4; D not resolved. Germline CDR1 and CDR2: KGHSH and LQKENI. This CDR3 has 13 amino acids. The CDR3 region has the DNA TGTGCCAGCTCGCCACCTCAAGAAAACATTCAGTACTTC. Amino acid sequence: CASSPPQENIQYF.

The chain has TRBV10-3 and TRBJ1-1, with 7 bases lining up with TRBD1. The CDR3 runs to 14 residues. In germline, CDR1 is ENHRY, CDR2 SYGVKD. After removal of 2 bases from V and 3 bases from J, the junction contained 3 bases not matched to a gene. The CDR3 loop reads CAISERQGDTEAFF. CDR3 in DNA: TGTGCCATCAGTGAGAGACAGGGAGACACTGAAGCTTTCTTT.

J is TRBJ2-2 and V is TRBV5-1, with D possibly matching TRBD2 (6 bases). V was trimmed by 0 bases and J by 5 bases, leaving 17 bases between them. The CDR3 runs 17 residues. CDR1 is SGHRS, CDR2 YFSETQ, per germline. Written as DNA, the CDR3 is TGCGCCAGCAGCTTGGCGCTCGACTCCGGGGGAACCGGGGAGCTGTTTTTT. Protein product: CASSLALDSGGTGELFF.

The chain uses TRBV5-6 and TRBJ2-7; no firm D call. CDR3 size: 12 residues. The germline V and J ends were trimmed by 3 bases and 1 base, with 5 bases remaining between them. Germline V lookup: CDR1 SGHDT, CDR2 YYEEEE. The CDR3 DNA reads as TGTGCCAGCAGCTCGATGTCCTACGAGCAGTACTTC. It encodes CASSSMSYEQYF.

The V call is TRBV5-1, the J call TRBJ1-6; 10 bases agree with TRBD1. The germline CDR1 and CDR2 sequences are SGHRS and YFSETQ. The CDR3 is 16 amino acids. Germline trimming cut 4 bases from V and 9 bases from J; bases unmatched to any gene: 10. The DNA of the CDR3 is TGCGCCAGCAGCCGGCTAGGACAGGGGGGTAGTTCACCCCTCCACTTT. This codes for CASSRLGQGGSSPLHF.

V is TRBV23-1 and J is TRBJ1-2, with TRBD1 matching over 11 bases. TRBV23-1 is labeled an ORF, and its function is uncertain. CDR3 size: 14 residues. J gave up 3 bases and V 8 bases, and 5 bases lay outside the gene matches. The CDR3 sequence is CASAWTGGDYGYTF. The CDR3 DNA sequence: TGCGCCAGCGCTTGGACAGGGGGCGACTATGGCTACACCTTC.

This sequence joins TRBV2 and TRBJ2-2; no definite D call. The CDR3 runs 14 residues. Germline CDR1 SNHLY, CDR2 FYNNEI. Trimming pared 3 bases from V and 0 bases from J, leaving 5 bases between. The CDR3 DNA reads TGTGCCAGCAGTGAGCTCCCGAACACCGGGGAGCTGTTTTTT. It translates to CASSELPNTGELFF.

The J gene is TRBJ1-2, the V gene TRBV6-5; possible D gene TRBD1, 5 bases. Deletions cut 0 bases from V and 4 bases from J, with 12 bases between. In germline, CDR1 is MNHEY, CDR2 SVGAGI. The CDR3 totals 15 residues. In DNA form, the CDR3 reads TGTGCCAGCAGTTACTCGAGGGGCGGGGGCTATGGCTACACCTTC. Translation gives CASSYSRGGGYGYTF.

The chain is built from TRBV19 and TRBJ1-1; 9 bases match TRBD1. Trimming took 5 bases from V and 0 from J; bases not matched to a gene: 7. Germline V gene lookup returns CDR1 LNHDA and CDR2 SQIVND (reference sequence). The CDR3 is 16 amino acids. The CDR3 DNA is TGTGCCAGTAGTCCATGGACAGGGGCCATGAACACTGAAGCTTTCTTT. Translating it yields CASSPWTGAMNTEAFF.